This T cell receptor (beta chain) stems from a study of T cells in Graves' hyperthyroidism and ophthalmopathy. Per germline, CDR1 DFQATT and CDR2 SNEGSKA (reference sequence). V was trimmed by 8 bases and J by 2 bases, leaving 15 bases between them. The CDR3 loop spans 13 amino acids. The CDR3 regions of TCR beta were amplified from RNA transcripts. TCR CDR3 underwent first-round RT-PCR with the HTBI primer set. One entry per CDR3 protein results from TCRdb running MiXCR on the multiplex PCR reads. The sample has about 840,000 distinct CDR3 sequences, 38% seen once. This clonotype occurred many times. Patients with uncontrolled infections, other autoimmune diseases, pregnancy or lactation were excluded.

The chain employs TRBV20-1 and TRBJ2-5; possibly TRBD1 or TRBD2 for D (5 bases each). The source is a man aged 18 to 35 with Graves' hyperthyroidism. Material: blood. In DNA, the CDR3 is TGCAGTCCCTTCTCGGGGCTACAAGAGACCCAGTACTTC. Translation gives CSPFSGLQETQYF.